This entry describes one TCR beta chain. Each CDR3 protein is one row after TCRdb ran MiXCR on the RT-PCR reads. The table includes hundreds of thousands of distinct CDR3 sequences, approximately 16% detected once. This sample was taken from a study of patients and donors after allogeneic stem cell transplantation. This CDR3 is 16 amino acids long. Trimming took off 3 bases at V and 2 bases at J, with 16 bases between the two ends. J is TRBJ1-2 and V is TRBV12-3 or TRBV12-4; D unresolved. This TCR derives from a human donor who was either an allogeneic HSCT recipient or a stem cell or donor lymphocyte infusion donor (not recorded which). It is not recorded whose cells these are; they may come from a transplant donor. What was sequenced was blood, either unsorted or a sorted T cell fraction (not recorded which). Here the CDR3 DNA reads TGTGCCAGCAGTTTTAAGAGGTGGCAGGTCAACTATGGCTACACCTTC. It codes for CASSFKRWQVNYGYTF.